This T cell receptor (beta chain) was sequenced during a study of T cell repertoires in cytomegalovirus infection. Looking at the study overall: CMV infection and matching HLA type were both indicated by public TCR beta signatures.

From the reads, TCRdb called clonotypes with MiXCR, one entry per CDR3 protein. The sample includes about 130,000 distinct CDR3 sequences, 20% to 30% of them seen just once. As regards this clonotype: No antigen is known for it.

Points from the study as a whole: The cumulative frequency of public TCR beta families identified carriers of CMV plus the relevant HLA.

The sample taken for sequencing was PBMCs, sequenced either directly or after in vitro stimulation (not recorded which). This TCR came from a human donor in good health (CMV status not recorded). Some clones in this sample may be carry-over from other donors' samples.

CDR3 DNA: TGTGCCAGCAGTTTATCGTCGGGACTAGCTAACACCGGGGAGCTGTTTTTT. Translation: CASSLSSGLANTGELFF. The rearrangement joins TRBV28 to TRBJ2-2, with 9 positions matching TRBD2. The length of the CDR3 is 17 residues. Germline CDR1 and CDR2: MDHEN and SYDVKM. With V trimmed by 1 base and J by 2 bases, 5 bases remained unmatched.